This TCR beta chain was profiled in a study of blood T cell repertoires in COVID-19. On the study more broadly: Whether acute or convalescent, the COVID-19 samples came from the United States, Italy and Spain.

The CDR3 is 14 residues long. Germline V gives CDR1 SNHLY, CDR2 FYNNEI. Trimming removed 6 bases at V and 0 bases at J, with 11 bases between. Repertoires were generated with immunoSEQ multiplex PCR, while TCRdb's copy carries only in-frame clones and drops some. Counted here are roughly 150,000 clones, roughly 75% occurring once; the ten biggest clones make up about 6%. This chain links TRBV2 with TRBJ1-1; maybe TRBD1 (5 bases). The TCR comes from a woman aged 45 to 65 who had recovered from COVID-19. The specimen was PBMCs or T cells enriched from blood (not recorded which). CDR3: CASRTEMMNTEAFF. DNA for the CDR3: TGTGCCAGCAGGACAGAGATGATGAACACTGAAGCTTTCTTT.